This TCR beta chain was identified in a study of OX40 agonist ivuxolimab in advanced cancers. Germline-derived CDR1 and CDR2 are SEHNR and FQNEAQ (reference sequence). The CDR3 runs 12 residues. Trimming pared 8 bases from V and 4 bases from J, leaving 11 bases between. Assay: immunoSEQ multiplex PCR; the TCRdb copy retains only in-frame clones and omits some. The sample lists 20,000 to 25,000 clones, just over 85% seen once, with less than 25% in the top ten. Source: CD4+ or CD8+ T cells sorted from blood, taken in a trial of the OX40 agonist ivuxolimab. This TCR was recovered from an adult with an advanced solid tumor such as melanoma, head and neck, liver or kidney cancer. J is TRBJ2-5 and V is TRBV7-9; a possible D gene is TRBD2 (5 bases). The CDR3 spells CASWRAPETQYF. Written as DNA, the CDR3 is TGTGCCAGCTGGCGGGCCCCAGAGACCCAGTACTTC.